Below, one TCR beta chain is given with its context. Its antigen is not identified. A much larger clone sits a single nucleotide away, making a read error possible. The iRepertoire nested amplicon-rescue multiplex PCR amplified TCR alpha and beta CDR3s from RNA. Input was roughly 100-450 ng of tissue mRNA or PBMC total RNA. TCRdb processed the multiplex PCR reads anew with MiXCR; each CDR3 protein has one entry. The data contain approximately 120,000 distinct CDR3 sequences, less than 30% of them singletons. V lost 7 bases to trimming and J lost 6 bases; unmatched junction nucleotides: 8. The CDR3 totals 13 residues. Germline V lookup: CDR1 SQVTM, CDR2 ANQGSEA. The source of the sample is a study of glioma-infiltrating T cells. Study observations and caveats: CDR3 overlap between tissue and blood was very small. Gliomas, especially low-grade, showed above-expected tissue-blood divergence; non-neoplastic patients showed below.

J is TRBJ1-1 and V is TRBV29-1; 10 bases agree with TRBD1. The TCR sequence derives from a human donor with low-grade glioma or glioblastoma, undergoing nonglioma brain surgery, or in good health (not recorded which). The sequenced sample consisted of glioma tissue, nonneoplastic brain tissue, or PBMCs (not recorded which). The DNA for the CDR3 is TGCAGCGCTATGGGACAGGGGATCTCTGAAGCTTTCTTT. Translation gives CSAMGQGISEAFF.